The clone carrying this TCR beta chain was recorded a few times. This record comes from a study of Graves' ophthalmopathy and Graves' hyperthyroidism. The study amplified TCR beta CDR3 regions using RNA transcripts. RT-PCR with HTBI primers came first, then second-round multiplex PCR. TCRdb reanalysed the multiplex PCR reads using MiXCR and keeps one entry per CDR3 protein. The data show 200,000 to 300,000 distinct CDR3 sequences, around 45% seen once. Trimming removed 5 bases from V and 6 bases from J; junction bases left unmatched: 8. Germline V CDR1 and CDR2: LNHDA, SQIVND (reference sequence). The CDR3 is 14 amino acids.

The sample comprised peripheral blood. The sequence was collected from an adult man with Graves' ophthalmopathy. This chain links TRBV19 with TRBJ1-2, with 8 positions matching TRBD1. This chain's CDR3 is CASSPWTGRDGYTF. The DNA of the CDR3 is TGTGCCAGTAGTCCCTGGACAGGGCGCGATGGCTACACCTTC. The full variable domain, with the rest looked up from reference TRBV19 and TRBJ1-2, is DGGITQSPKYLFRKEGQNVTLSCEQNLNHDAMYWYRQDPGQGLRLIYYSQIVNDFQKGDIAEGYSVSREKKESFPLTVTSAQKNPTAFYLCASSPWTGRDGYTFGSGTRLTVV.